This TCR beta chain stems from a study of cytomegalovirus exposure and HLA in healthy donors. V was pared by 6 bases and J by 2 bases, with 15 bases between. CDR3 length: 15 amino acids. Germline V gene sequence: CDR1 SGHVS, CDR2 FNYEAQ. Study-wide findings and caveats: Presence/absence analyses took donor sequencing depth as roughly uniform. Analysis performed later showed TCR beta chains linked to HLA being more clonally expanded than equally common others.

About this clone: Its antigen is undetermined.

A multiplex PCR was run with 60 Vbeta primers and 13 Jbeta primers. Produced via immunoSEQ multiplex PCR; TCRdb's table is partial and in-frame only. Counted here are nearly 300,000 clones, around 86% occurring once; the ten biggest clones make up roughly 4%. The receptor's source is a man aged 35-49 years in good health and CMV-seropositive. The chain recombines TRBV7-6 with TRBJ2-3; tentatively, D is TRBD2 (6 bases). The specimen was PBMCs. CDR3 in amino acids: CASSLRGFHTDTQYF. The CDR3 bases are TGTGCCAGCAGTCTACGGGGGTTCCACACAGATACGCAGTATTTT.